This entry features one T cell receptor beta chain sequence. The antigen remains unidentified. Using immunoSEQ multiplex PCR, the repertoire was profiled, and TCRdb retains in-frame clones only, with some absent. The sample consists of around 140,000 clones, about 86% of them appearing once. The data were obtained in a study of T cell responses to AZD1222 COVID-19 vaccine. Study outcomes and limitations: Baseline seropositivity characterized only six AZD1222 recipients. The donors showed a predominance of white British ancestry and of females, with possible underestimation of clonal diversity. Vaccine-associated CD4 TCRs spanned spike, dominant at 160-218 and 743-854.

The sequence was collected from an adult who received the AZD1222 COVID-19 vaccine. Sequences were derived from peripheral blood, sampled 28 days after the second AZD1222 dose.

CDR3 residues: CASSGTSGGRWDTQYF. The CDR3 coding sequence is TGTGCCAGCAGTGGGACTAGCGGGGGGCGTTGGGATACGCAGTATTTT. This rearrangement joins TRBV6-6 to TRBJ2-3; 15 bases fit TRBD2. Germline V gives CDR1 MNHNY, CDR2 SVGAGI (reference sequence). The CDR3 covers 16 residues. V lost 5 bases and J lost 6; bases outside the gene matches: 6.